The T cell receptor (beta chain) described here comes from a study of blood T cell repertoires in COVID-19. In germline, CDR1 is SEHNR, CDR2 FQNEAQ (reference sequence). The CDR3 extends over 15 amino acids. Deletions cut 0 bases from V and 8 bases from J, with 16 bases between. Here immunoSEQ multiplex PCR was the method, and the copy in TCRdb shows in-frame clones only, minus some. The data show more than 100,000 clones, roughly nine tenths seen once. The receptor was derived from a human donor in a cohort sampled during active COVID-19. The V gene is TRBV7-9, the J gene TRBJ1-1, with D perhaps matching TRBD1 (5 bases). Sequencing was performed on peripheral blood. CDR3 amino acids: CASSLASGGFKEAFF. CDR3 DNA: TGTGCCAGCAGCTTAGCGAGCGGGGGATTTAAGGAAGCTTTCTTT. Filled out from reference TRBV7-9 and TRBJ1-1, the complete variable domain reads DTGVSQNPRHKITKRGQNVTFRCDPISEHNRLYWYRQTLGQGPEFLTYFQNEAQLEKSRLLSDRFSAERPKGSFSTLEIQRTEQGDSAMYLCASSLASGGFKEAFFGQGTRLTVV.